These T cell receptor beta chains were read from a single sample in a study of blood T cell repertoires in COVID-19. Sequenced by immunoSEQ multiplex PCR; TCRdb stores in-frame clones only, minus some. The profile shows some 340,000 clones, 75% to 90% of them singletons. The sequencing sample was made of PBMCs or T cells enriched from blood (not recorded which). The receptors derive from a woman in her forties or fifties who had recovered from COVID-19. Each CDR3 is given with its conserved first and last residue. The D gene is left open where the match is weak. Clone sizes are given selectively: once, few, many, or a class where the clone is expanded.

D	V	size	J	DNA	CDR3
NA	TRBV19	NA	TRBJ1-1	TGTGCCAGTAGTGAGGGGGGGATAGGGAACACTGAAGCTTTCTTT	CASSEGGIGNTEAFF
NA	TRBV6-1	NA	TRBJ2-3	TGTGCCAGCAGTGGGGCGCGCGGGGTGTCTAGCACAGATACGCAGTATTTT	CASSGARGVSSTDTQYF
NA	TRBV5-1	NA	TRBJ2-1	TGCGCCAGCAGCGAGGAAACGGGGGATTACAATGAGCAGTTCTTC	CASSEETGDYNEQFF
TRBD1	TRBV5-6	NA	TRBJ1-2	TGTGCCAGCAGCTTGGTTCAGGGGGCCTTTGGCTACACCTTC	CASSLVQGAFGYTF
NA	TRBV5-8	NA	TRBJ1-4	TGTGCCAGCAGGACGGACAGCCTAAATGAAAAACTGTTTTTT	CASRTDSLNEKLFF
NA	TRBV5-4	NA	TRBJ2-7	TGTGCCAGCAGCTTGGCGCACAGAGCCTACGAGCAGTACTTC	CASSLAHRAYEQYF
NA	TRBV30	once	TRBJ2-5	TGTGCCTGGAGTGTCGCAACAGACAGGCACCAAGAGACCCAGTACTTC	CAWSVATDRHQETQYF
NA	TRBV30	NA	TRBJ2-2	TGTGCCTGGAGCAGGGATGGGTCCGGGGAGCTGTTTTTT	CAWSRDGSGELFF
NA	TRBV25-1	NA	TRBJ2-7	TGTGCCAGCAGTAAAACGGGGGACTACGAGCAGTACTTC	CASSKTGDYEQYF
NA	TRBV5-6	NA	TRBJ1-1	TGTGCCAGCAGCTGGCAGGGACACCCGAACACTGAAGCTTTCTTT	CASSWQGHPNTEAFF
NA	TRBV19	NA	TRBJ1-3	TGTGCCAGTAGTGCCCGGGAGCGGGGAAACACCATATATTTT	CASSARERGNTIYF
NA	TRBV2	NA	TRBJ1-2	TGTGCCAGCAGTGGGACGGGGAACTATGGCTACACCTTC	CASSGTGNYGYTF
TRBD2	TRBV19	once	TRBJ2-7	TGTGCCAGTAGTACGCTAGCGGGAACCCTCTCGAACGAGCAGTACTTC	CASSTLAGTLSNEQYF
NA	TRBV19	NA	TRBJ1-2	TGTGCCAGTAGTACGACGGACAGAAACTATGGCTACACCTTC	CASSTTDRNYGYTF
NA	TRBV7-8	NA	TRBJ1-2	TGTGCCAGCAGCACTCATAAGGGGCTCACTAACTATGGCTACACCTTC	CASSTHKGLTNYGYTF
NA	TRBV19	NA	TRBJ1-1	TGTGCCAGTAGACCCCGGGACACCGGTTTTGAAGCTTTCTTT	CASRPRDTGFEAFF
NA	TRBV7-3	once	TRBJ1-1	TGTGCCAGCAGCCAGACGTCGGGGGGTCGGCGAACTGAAGCTTTCTTT	CASSQTSGGRRTEAFF
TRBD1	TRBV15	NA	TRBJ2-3	TGTGCCACCAGCAGAGTAAGGGGGCTGTTCACAGATACGCAGTATTTT	CATSRVRGLFTDTQYF
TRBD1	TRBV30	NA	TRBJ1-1	TGTGCCTGGAGTTTCAGGGGGACAGGGGGTGAAGCTTTCTTT	CAWSFRGTGGEAFF
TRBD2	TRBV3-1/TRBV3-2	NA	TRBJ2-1	TGTGCCAGCAGCCGCTCGTCCTCGGGAGGTTCCTACAATGAGCAGTTCTTC	CASSRSSSGGSYNEQFF
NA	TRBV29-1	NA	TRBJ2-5	TGCAGCGTTGAGTTCCTCCAAGAGACCCAGTACTTC	CSVEFLQETQYF
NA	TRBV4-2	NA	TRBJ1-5	TGTGCCAGCAGCCAGAATTTTGGGGGGGCCTACAATCAGCCCCAGCATTTT	CASSQNFGGAYNQPQHF
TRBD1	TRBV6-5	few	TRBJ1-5	TGTGCCAGCAGTCAACGACAGGGCGGTCAGCCCCAGCATTTT	CASSQRQGGQPQHF